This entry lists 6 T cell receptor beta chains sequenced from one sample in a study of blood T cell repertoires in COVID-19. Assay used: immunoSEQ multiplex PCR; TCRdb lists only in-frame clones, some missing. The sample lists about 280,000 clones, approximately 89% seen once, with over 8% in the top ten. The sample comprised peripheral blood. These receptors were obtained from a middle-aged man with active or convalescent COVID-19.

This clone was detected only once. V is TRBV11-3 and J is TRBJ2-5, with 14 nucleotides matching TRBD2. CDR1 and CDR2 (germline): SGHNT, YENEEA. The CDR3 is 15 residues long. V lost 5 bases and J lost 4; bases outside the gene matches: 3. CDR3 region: CASSRTSGGIETQYF. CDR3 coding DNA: TGTGCCAGCAGCAGGACTAGCGGGGGGATAGAGACCCAGTACTTC.

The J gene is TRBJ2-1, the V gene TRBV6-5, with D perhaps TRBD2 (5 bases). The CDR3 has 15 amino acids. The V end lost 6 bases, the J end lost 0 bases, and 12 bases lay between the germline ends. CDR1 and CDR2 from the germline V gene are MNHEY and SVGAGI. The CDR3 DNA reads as TGTGCCAGCAGCCGACGGGAAAGCTCCTACAATGAGCAGTTCTTC. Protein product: CASSRRESSYNEQFF.

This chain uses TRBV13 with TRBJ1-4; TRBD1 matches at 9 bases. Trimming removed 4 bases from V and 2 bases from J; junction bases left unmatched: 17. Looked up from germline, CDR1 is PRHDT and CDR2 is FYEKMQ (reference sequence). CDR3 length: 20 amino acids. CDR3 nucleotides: TGTGCCAGCAGCTCCCGAGACCGGACAGGGGACCTTGGGACTAATGAAAAACTGTTTTTT. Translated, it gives CASSSRDRTGDLGTNEKLFF.

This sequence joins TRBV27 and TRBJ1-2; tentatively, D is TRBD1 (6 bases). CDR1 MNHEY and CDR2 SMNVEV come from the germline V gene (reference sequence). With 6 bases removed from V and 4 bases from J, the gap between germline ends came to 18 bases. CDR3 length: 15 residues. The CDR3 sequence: CASSLVGQSPYGYTF. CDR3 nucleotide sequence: TGTGCCAGCAGCCTTGTTGGACAGAGCCCCTATGGCTACACCTTC.

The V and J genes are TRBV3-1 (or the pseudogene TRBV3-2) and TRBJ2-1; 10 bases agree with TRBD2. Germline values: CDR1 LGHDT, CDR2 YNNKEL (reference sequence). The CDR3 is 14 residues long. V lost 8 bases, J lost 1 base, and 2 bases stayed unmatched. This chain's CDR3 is CASQTSGSYNEQFF. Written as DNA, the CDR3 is TGTGCCAGCCAGACTAGCGGGTCCTACAATGAGCAGTTCTTC.

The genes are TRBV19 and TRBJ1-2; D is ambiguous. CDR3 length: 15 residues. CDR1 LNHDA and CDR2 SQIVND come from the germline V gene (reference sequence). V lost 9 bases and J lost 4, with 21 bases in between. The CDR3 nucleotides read TGTGCCAGCAAACAAACAGCCTCACTGTCCTATGGCTACACCTTC. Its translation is CASKQTASLSYGYTF.